This TCR beta chain was obtained from a study of T cell responses to AZD1222 COVID-19 vaccine. Overall study findings and caveats: Nearly half of spike-specific TCRs reportedly target variant regions that are unmutated in the B.1.351 and B.1.1.7 variants. In a largely white British group with more females than males, clonal diversity was possibly underestimated.

The protocol was immunoSEQ multiplex PCR, while the TCRdb copy is restricted to in-frame clones and leaves out a portion. The sample includes roughly 90,000 clones, approximately 89% of them seen just once. CDR1 is LGHNA, CDR2 YNFKEQ, per germline. V lost 0 bases to trimming and J lost 0 bases, with 26 bases between them. This CDR3 comprises 21 residues. This clone was detected once. Its antigen is currently unknown. In the same sample, other DNA sequences code for this CDR3. The chain joins TRBV4-2 to TRBJ1-2; TRBD1 might be the D (6 bases). The sequence was collected from an adult who received the AZD1222 COVID-19 vaccine. Sequenced material: peripheral blood, taken 28 days after the second AZD1222 dose. CDR3 protein: CASSQDEWGRDRHPTNYGYTF. Written as DNA, the CDR3 is TGTGCCAGCAGCCAAGATGAGTGGGGGCGCGACAGGCACCCCACTAACTATGGCTACACCTTC.